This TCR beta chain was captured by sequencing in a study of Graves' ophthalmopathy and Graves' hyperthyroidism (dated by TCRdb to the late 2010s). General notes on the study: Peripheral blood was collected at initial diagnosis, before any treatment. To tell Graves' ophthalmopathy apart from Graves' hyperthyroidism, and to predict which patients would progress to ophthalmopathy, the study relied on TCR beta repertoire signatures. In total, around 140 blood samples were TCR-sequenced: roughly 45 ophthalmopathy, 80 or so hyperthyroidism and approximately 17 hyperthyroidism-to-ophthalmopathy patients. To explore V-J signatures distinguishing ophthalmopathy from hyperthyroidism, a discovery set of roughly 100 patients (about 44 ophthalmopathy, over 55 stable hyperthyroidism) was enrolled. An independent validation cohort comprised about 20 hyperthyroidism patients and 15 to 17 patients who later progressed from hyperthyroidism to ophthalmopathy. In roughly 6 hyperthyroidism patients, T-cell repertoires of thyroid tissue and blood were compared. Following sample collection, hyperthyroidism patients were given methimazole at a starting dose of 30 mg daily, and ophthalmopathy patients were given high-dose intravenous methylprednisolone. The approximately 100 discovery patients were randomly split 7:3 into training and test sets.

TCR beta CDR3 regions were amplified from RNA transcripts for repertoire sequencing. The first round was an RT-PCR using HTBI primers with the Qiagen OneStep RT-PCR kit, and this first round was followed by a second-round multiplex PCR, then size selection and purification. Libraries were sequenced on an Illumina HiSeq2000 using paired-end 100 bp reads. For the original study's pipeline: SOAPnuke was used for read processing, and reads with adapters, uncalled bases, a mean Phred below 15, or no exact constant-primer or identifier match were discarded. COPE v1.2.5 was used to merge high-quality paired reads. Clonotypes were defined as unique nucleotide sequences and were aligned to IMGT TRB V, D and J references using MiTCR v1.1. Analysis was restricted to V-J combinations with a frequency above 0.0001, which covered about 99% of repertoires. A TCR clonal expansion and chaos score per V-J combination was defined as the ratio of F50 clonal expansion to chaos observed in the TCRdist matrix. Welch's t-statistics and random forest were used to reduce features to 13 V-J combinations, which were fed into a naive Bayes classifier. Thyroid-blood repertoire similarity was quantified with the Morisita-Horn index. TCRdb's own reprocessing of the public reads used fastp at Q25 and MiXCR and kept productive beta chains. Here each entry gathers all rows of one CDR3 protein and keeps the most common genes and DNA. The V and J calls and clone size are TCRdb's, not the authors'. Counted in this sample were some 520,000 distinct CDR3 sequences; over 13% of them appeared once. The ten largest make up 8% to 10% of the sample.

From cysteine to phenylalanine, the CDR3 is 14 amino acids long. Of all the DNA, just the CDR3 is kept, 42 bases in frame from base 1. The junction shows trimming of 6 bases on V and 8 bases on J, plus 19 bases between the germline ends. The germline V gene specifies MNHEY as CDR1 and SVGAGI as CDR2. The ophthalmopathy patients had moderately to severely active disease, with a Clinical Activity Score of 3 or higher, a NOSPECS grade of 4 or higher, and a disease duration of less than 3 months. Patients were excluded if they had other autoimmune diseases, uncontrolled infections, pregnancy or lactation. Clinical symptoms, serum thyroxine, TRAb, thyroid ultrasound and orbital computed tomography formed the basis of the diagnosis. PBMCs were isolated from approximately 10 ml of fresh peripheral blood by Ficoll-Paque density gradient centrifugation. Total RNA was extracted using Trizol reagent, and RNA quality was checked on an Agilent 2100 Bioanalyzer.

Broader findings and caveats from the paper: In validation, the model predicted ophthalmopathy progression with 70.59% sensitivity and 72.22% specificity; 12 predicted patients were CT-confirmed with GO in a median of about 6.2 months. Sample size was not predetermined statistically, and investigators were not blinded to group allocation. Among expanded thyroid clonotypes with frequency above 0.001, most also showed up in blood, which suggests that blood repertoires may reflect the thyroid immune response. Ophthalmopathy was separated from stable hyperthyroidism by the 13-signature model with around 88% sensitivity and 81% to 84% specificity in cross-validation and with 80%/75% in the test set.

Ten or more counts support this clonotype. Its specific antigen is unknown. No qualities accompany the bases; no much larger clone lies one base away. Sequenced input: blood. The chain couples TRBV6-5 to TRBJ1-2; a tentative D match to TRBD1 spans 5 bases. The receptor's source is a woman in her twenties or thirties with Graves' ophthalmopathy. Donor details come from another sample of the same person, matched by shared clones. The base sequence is TGTGCCAGCAGGGGCCGGGGGAAGTGGGAAGGCTACACCTTC. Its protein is CASRGRGKWEGYTF.